This TCR beta chain was recovered during a study of radiation and T cells in renal cell carcinoma. The study, taken as a whole, reports: Compared with controls, irradiated tumors showed greater TCR clonality. Compared with controls, irradiated tumors had more, larger dominant CDR3 motifs.

To note about this clone: Antigen specificity is unknown.

Produced via immunoSEQ multiplex PCR; TCRdb's table is partial and in-frame only. The sample lists roughly 23,000 clones; about half were seen once. Stated treatment: 15 Gy SBRT to primary tumor, nephrectomy 4 weeks later. This CDR3 comprises 17 residues. This clonotype was sampled from a woman aged 45 to 65 with renal cell carcinoma. The chain uses TRBV1 and TRBJ1-5. TRBV1 is recorded as a pseudogene. The starting material was tumor tissue, obtained from a patient whose treatment included radiotherapy and nephrectomy. The CDR3 DNA reads TGCACCAGCAGCCAAGAATTAGGAGGGGATAGCAATCAGCCCCAGCATTTT. This gives the protein CTSSQELGGDSNQPQHF.